These 18 T cell receptor beta chains came from one sample sequenced in a study of blood T cell repertoires in COVID-19. Using immunoSEQ multiplex PCR, the repertoire was profiled, and TCRdb retains in-frame clones only, with some absent. Counted here are tens of thousands of clones, roughly 90% occurring once; the ten biggest clones make up more than 3%. Sequencing was done on a sample of peripheral blood. These TCRs come from a human donor in a cohort sampled during active COVID-19.

The count of this clone is one. The J gene is TRBJ2-2, the V gene TRBV10-3, with D possibly being TRBD2 (7 bases). CDR1 ENHRY and CDR2 SYGVKD come from the germline V gene. CDR3 length equals 14 residues. V was trimmed by 2 bases and J by 6 bases, leaving 10 bases between them. CDR3 region: CAISEGRGAGELFF. The CDR3 DNA follows: TGTGCCATCAGTGAGGGGAGGGGGGCCGGGGAGCTGTTTTTT.

The chain couples TRBV27 to TRBJ1-5, with 8 positions matching TRBD1. The CDR3 covers 13 residues. Germline-derived CDR1 and CDR2 are MNHEY and SMNVEV (reference sequence). V trimming: 5 bases; J trimming: 7 bases; junction bases outside the gene matches: 4. Here the CDR3 reads CASSGDRRQPQHF. The CDR3 DNA reads as TGTGCCAGCAGTGGGGACAGGAGGCAGCCCCAGCATTTT.

This chain joins TRBV15 and TRBJ1-2, with 9 bases lining up with TRBD1. The CDR3 length is 14 residues. Germline lookup yields CDR1 LNHNV and CDR2 YYDKDF (reference sequence). The V and J ends lost 3 bases and 8 bases, in that order; junction bases with no gene match: 7. CDR3 in DNA: TGTGCCACCAGCAGGATAAACAGGGGGCAGGGCTACACCTTC. It is translated as CATSRINRGQGYTF.

The rearrangement joins TRBV5-1 to TRBJ1-4, with D possibly matching TRBD1 (5 bases). V dropped 0 bases and J dropped 8 bases, with 14 bases sitting between them. This CDR3 region has 15 residues. Per the germline V gene, CDR1 is SGHRS and CDR2 is YFSETQ. As DNA, the CDR3 is TGCGCCAGCAGCTTGGCCTCCAGGGTTGAGGAAAAACTGTTTTTT. This translates into CASSLASRVEEKLFF.

The chain couples TRBV4-1 to TRBJ1-5, with D possibly matching TRBD1 (6 bases). Germline CDR1 MGHRA, CDR2 YSYEKL. The CDR3 has 17 amino acids. Trimming cost V 0 bases and J 2 bases, with 14 bases left between them. This chain's CDR3 is CASSQDPGDEGNQPQHF. The CDR3 nucleotides read TGCGCCAGCAGCCAAGATCCAGGGGATGAGGGCAATCAGCCCCAGCATTTT.

The chain uses TRBV6-2 or TRBV6-3 and TRBJ2-3, with TRBD2 matching over 10 bases. With V trimmed by 5 bases and J by 4 bases, 3 bases remained unmatched. The CDR3 is made up of 14 amino acids. Germline CDR1 MNHEY, CDR2 SVGEGT. DNA for the CDR3: TGTGCCAGCAGTGCAAGCGGGGGGGCAGATACGCAGTATTTT. This codes for CASSASGGADTQYF.

J is TRBJ1-2 and V is TRBV5-1, with a tentative D call TRBD1 (6 bases). Germline values: CDR1 SGHRS, CDR2 YFSETQ. Trimming left V 0 bases short and J 5 bases short, with 11 bases between. The CDR3 is 14 amino acids. In DNA form, the CDR3 reads TGCGCCAGCAGCTTGGCCCCAGGGGTTTATGGCTACACCTTC. It encodes CASSLAPGVYGYTF.

The sample holds one count of this clone. The rearrangement joins TRBV9 to TRBJ1-1; the D is unclear. The CDR3 extends over 14 amino acids. CDR1 and CDR2 (germline): SGDLS, YYNGEE. The germline V and J ends were trimmed by 0 bases and 6 bases, with 12 bases remaining between them. CDR3 in amino acids: CASSVGGHGAEAFF. Here the CDR3 DNA reads TGTGCCAGCAGCGTAGGAGGGCACGGGGCTGAAGCTTTCTTT.

This chain uses TRBV14 with TRBJ1-2; D ambiguous. This CDR3 is 13 amino acids long. Germline CDR1 and CDR2: SGHDN and FVKESK. With 1 base removed from V and 8 bases from J, the gap between germline ends came to 11 bases. This CDR3 reads CASSQVGIRGYTF. The CDR3 bases are TGTGCCAGCAGCCAAGTCGGGATCCGGGGCTACACCTTC.

V and J are TRBV11-3 and TRBJ2-1, with D perhaps TRBD1 (5 bases). Germline V gene sequence: CDR1 SGHNT, CDR2 YENEEA. CDR3 length equals 14 residues. V was cut by 0 bases and J by 7 bases, with 10 bases left in between. CDR3 sequence (DNA): TGTGCCAGCAGCTTAGATCCCGACAGAAATGAGCAGTTCTTC. This codes for CASSLDPDRNEQFF.

This clone was detected a few times. The rearrangement joins TRBV7-9 to TRBJ1-6; the match to TRBD1 covers 10 bases. CDR1 and CDR2 from the germline V gene are SEHNR and FQNEAQ (reference sequence). This CDR3 region has 15 residues. Trimming took 7 bases from V and 5 from J; bases not matched to a gene: 5. The CDR3 is CASTHGTGDNSPLHF. The CDR3 DNA is TGTGCCAGCACCCATGGGACAGGGGATAATTCACCCCTCCACTTT. The full variable domain, its missing parts supplied by reference TRBV7-9 and TRBJ1-6, is DTGVSQNPRHKITKRGQNVTFRCDPISEHNRLYWYRQTLGQGPEFLTYFQNEAQLEKSRLLSDRFSAERPKGSFSTLEIQRTEQGDSAMYLCASTHGTGDNSPLHFGNGTRLTVT.

This chain uses TRBV3-1 (or the pseudogene TRBV3-2) with TRBJ1-3, with 10 positions matching TRBD1. The germline V gene encodes CDR1 LGHDT and CDR2 YNNKEL (reference sequence). This CDR3 comprises 15 residues. The ends lost 4 bases at V and 4 bases at J; junction bases unmatched: 4. The CDR3 DNA reads as TGTGCCAGCAGCCGACAGGGGGCTGTGGGAAACACCATATATTTT. This sequence encodes CASSRQGAVGNTIYF.

The chain uses TRBV5-4 and TRBJ1-1, with D maybe TRBD1 (5 bases). The CDR3 contains 16 residues. Germline values: CDR1 SGHNT, CDR2 YYREEE (reference sequence). Trimming left V 2 bases short and J 0 bases short, with 14 bases between. CDR3 in DNA: TGTGCCAGCAGCTTCGGGGGGTCCTTTCTGAACACTGAAGCTTTCTTT. Translated: CASSFGGSFLNTEAFF.

The chain recombines TRBV5-5 with TRBJ2-5; D remains ambiguous. Germline loops: CDR1 SGHKS, CDR2 YYEKEE (reference sequence). Trimming pared 0 bases from V and 0 bases from J, leaving 6 bases between. This CDR3 contains 14 residues. The CDR3 reads CASSLVLYQETQYF. The CDR3 DNA sequence: TGTGCCAGCAGCTTGGTTCTTTACCAAGAGACCCAGTACTTC.

V is TRBV10-3 and J is TRBJ2-7; 12 positions match TRBD2. With V trimmed by 7 bases and J by 6 bases, 7 bases remained unmatched. CDR1 and CDR2 from the germline V gene are ENHRY and SYGVKD. The CDR3 is 14 amino acids. The CDR3 protein is CAITPLAGGGEQYF. Here the CDR3 DNA reads TGTGCCATCACCCCCCTAGCGGGAGGGGGCGAGCAGTACTTC.

The rearrangement joins TRBV19 to TRBJ2-3; D gene ambiguous. Between the trimmed V and J ends, which lost 3 bases and 6 bases, there was a span of 13 bases. The CDR3 sequence is 14 residues long. From germline, CDR1 is LNHDA and CDR2 SQIVND (reference sequence). In DNA form, the CDR3 reads TGTGCCAGTAGTATCACTATCTCATTGGATACGCAGTATTTT. Translated: CASSITISLDTQYF.

This clone was observed once. This chain uses TRBV5-4 with TRBJ2-3; 7 bases are a match to TRBD2. The CDR3 runs to 14 residues. The V and J ends lost 2 bases and 2 bases, in that order; junction bases with no gene match: 2. The germline CDR1 and CDR2 sequences are SGHNT and YYREEE (reference sequence). The CDR3 region has the DNA TGTGCCAGCAGCTTAAGCGGGGCCACAGATACGCAGTATTTT. Its protein product is CASSLSGATDTQYF.

As DNA, the CDR3 is TGTGCCGGGAAGGGACTAGCGGGGTACAATGAGCAGTTCTTC. It translates to CAGKGLAGYNEQFF. J is TRBJ2-1 and V is TRBV11-3, with 13 bases fitting TRBD2. The germline V gene encodes CDR1 SGHNT and CDR2 YENEEA. The CDR3 length is 14 residues. J gave up 4 bases and V 11 bases, and 5 bases lay outside the gene matches.